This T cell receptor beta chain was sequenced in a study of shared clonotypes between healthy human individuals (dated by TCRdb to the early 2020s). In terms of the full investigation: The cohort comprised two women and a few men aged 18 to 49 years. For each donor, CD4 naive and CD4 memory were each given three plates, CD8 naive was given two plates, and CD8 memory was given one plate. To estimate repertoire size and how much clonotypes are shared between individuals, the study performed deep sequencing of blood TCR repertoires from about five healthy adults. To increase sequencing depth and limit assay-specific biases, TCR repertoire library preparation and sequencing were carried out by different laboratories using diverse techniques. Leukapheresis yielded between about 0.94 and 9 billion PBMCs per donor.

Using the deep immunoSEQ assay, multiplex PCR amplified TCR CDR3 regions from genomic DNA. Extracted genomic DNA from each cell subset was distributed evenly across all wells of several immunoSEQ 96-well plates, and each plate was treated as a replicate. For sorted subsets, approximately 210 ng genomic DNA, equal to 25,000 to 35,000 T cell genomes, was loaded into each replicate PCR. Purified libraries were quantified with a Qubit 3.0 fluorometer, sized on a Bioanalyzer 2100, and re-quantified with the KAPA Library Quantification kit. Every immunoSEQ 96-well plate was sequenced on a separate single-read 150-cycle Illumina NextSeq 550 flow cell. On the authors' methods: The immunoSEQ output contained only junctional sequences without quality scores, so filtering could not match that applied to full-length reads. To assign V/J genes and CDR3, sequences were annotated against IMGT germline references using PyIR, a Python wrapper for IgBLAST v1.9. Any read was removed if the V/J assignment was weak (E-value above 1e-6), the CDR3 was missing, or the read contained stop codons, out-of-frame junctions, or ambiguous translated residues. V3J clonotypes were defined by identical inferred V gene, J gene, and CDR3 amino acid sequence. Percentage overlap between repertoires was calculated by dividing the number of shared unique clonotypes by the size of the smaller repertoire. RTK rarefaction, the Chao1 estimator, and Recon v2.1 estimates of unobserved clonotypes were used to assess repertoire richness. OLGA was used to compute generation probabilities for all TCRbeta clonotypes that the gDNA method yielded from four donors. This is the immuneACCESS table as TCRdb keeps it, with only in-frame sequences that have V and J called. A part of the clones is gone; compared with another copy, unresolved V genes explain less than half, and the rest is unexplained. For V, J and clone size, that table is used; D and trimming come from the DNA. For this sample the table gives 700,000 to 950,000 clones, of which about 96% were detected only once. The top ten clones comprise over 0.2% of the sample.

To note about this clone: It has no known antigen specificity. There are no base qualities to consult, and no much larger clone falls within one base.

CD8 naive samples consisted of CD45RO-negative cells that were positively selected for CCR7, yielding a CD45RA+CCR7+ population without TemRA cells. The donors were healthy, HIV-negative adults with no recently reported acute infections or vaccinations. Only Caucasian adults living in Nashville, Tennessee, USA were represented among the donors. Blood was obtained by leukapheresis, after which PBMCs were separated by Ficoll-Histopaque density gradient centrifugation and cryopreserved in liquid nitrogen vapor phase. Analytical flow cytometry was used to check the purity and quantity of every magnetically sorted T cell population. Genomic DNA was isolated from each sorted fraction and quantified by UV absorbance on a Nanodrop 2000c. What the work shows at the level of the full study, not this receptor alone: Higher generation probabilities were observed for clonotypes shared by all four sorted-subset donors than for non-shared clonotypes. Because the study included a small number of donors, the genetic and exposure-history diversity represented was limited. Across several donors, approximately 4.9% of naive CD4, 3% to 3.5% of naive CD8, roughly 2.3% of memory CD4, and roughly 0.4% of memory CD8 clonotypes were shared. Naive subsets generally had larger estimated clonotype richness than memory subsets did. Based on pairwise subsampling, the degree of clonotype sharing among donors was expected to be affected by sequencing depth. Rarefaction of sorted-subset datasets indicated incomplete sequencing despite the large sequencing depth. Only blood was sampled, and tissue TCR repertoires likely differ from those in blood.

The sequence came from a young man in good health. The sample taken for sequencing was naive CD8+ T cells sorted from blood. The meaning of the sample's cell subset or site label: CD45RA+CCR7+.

CDR3 reads: CAGSQGFGAGETQYF. Read as DNA, the sequence is TGTGCCGGAAGTCAGGGGTTTGGAGCGGGGGAGACCCAGTACTTC. The rearrangement joined TRBV7-9 to TRBJ2-5; the D segment could be TRBD2, given 7 matching bases. The CDR3 numbers 15 residues from cysteine through phenylalanine. CDR3 DNA only is kept here, 45 bases in frame from base 1. Trimming costs V 11 bases and J 5 bases, and their ends lie 24 bases apart. Per the germline V gene (reference sequence), SEHNR is the CDR1 and FQNEAQ is the CDR2.